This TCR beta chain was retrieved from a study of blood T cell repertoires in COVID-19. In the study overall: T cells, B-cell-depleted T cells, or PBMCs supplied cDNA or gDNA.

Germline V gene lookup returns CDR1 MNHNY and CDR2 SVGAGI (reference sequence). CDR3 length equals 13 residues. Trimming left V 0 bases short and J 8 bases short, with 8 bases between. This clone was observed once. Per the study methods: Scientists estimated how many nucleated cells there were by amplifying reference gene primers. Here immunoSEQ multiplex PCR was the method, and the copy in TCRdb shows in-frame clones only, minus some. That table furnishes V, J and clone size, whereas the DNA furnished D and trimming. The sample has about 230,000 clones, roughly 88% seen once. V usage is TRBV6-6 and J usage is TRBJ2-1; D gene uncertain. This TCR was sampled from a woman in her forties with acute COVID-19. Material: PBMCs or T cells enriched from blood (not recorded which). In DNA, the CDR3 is TGTGCCAGCAGTTACTCAGACTGGGATGAGCAGTTCTTC. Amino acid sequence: CASSYSDWDEQFF.